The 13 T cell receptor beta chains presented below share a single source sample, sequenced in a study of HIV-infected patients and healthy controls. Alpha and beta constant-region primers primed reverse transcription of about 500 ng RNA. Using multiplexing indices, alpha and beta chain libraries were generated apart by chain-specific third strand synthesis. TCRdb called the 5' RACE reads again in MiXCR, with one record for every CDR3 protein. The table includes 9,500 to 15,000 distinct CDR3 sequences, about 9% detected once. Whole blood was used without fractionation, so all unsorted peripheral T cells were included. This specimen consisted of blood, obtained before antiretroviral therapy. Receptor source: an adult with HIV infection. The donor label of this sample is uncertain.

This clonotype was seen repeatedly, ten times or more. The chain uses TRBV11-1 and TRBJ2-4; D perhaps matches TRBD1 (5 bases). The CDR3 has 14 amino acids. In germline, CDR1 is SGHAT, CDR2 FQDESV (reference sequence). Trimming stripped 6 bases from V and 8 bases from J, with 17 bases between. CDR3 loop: CASSQDTQVYIQYF. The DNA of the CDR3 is TGTGCCAGCAGTCAGGACACTCAGGTGTACATTCAGTACTTC.

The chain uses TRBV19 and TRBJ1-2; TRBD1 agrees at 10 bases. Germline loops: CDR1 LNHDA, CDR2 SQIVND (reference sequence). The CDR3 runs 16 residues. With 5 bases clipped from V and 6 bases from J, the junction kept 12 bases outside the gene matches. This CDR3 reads CASSLTGTGDLNGYTF. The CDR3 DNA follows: TGTGCCAGTAGTCTGACCGGGACAGGGGATCTAAATGGCTACACCTTC.

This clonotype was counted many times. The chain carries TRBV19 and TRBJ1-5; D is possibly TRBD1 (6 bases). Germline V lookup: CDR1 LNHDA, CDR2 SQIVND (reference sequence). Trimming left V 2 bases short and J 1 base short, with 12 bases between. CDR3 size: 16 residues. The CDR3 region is CASSIYPGESNQPQHF. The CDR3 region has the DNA TGTGCCAGTAGTATATACCCAGGGGAAAGCAATCAGCCCCAGCATTTT.

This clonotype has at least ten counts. CDR3 nucleotide sequence: TGTGCCAGCAGCCCGGGCCTCACTGAAGCTTTCTTT. It encodes CASSPGLTEAFF. This rearrangement joins TRBV27 to TRBJ1-1; D gene unclear. Trimming took off 6 bases at V and 4 bases at J, with 9 bases between the two ends. This CDR3 is built from 12 residues. Germline CDR1 is MNHEY and CDR2 is SMNVEV (reference sequence).

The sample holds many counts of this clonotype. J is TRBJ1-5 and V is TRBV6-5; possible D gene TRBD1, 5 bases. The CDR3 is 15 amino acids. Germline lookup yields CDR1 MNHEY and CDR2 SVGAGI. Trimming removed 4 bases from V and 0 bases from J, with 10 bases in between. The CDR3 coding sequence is TGTGCCAGCAGTTCCCAGGGATATAGCAATCAGCCCCAGCATTTT. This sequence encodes CASSSQGYSNQPQHF.

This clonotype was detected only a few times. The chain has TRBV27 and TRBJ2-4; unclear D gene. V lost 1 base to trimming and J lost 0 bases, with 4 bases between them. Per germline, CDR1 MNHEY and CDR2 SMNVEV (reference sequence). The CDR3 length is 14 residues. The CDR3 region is CASSLLVAKNIQYF. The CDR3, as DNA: TGTGCCAGCAGTTTATTAGTAGCCAAAAACATTCAGTACTTC.

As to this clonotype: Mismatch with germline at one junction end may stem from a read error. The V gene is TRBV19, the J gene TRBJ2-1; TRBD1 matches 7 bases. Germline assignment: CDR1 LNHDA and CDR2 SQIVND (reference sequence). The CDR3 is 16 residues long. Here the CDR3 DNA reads TGTGCCAGCAGTATTAGGGTCCGACAGGGTAACGATGAGCAGTTCTTC. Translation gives CASSIRVRQGNDEQFF.

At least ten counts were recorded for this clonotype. The CDR3 region has the DNA TGTGCCAGCAGCCCGGGACAGGGGGGGACCCAGTACTTC. Its translation is CASSPGQGGTQYF. The chain recombines TRBV7-2 with TRBJ2-5; TRBD1 agrees at 11 bases. V was pared by 5 bases and J by 7 bases, with 3 bases of the junction left unmatched. This CDR3 contains 13 residues. Per germline, CDR1 SGHTA and CDR2 FQGNSA.

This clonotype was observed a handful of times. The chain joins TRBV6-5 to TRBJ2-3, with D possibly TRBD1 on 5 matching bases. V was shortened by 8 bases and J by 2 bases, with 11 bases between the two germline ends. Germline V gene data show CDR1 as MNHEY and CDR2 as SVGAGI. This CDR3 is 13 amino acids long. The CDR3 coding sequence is TGTGCCAGCCGGTGGGGCCCCACAGATACGCAGTATTTT. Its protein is CASRWGPTDTQYF.

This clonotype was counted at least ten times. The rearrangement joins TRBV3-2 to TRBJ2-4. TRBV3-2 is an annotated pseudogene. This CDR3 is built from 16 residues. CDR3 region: CASSQEAGLPKNIQYF. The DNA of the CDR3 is TGTGCCAGCAGCCAAGAGGCGGGGTTACCCAAAAACATTCAGTACTTC.

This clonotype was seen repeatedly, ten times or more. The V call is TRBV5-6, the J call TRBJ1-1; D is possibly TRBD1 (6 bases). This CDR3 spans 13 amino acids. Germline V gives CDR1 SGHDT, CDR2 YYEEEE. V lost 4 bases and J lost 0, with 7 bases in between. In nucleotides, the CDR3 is TGTGCCAGCAGCCGACAGGTGAACACTGAAGCTTTCTTT. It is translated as CASSRQVNTEAFF.

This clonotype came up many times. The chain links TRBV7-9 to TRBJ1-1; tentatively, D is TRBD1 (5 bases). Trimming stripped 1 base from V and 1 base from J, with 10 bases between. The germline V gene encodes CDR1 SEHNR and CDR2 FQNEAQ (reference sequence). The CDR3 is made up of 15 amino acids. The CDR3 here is CASSLDPGKNTEAFF. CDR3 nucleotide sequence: TGTGCCAGCAGCTTAGATCCAGGGAAGAACACTGAAGCTTTCTTT.

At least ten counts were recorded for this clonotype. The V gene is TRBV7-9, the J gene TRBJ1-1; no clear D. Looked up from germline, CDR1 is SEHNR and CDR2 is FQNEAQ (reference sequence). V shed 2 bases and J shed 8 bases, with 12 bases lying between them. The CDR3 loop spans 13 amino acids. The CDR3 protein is CASSLKGEGEAFF. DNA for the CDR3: TGTGCCAGCAGCTTAAAGGGTGAAGGAGAAGCTTTCTTT.